This T cell receptor beta chain came from a study of cytomegalovirus exposure and HLA in healthy donors. The CDR3 totals 16 residues. Trimming took 1 base from V and 8 from J; bases not matched to a gene: 9. Germline CDR1 and CDR2: SGHTA and FQGTGA. In the PCR, 60 Vbeta and 13 Jbeta primers were used. TCRdb's table, derived via immunoSEQ multiplex PCR, lists solely in-frame clones and lacks some. The sample contains over 130,000 clones, 70% to 75% of which appear only once. Findings and caveats of the study: Association of a missense DCLRE1C variant with TCR beta V- and J-gene trimming was reported in a later analysis.

In the case of this clone: No antigen is known for it.

The sequence derives from a woman aged 25 to 45 in good health and CMV-seronegative. Sequenced sample: PBMCs. This chain connects TRBV7-3 to TRBJ2-1; the match to TRBD1 covers 9 bases. The CDR3 region is CASSLRMTGGNDEQFF. The CDR3 bases are TGTGCCAGCAGCTTAAGGATGACAGGGGGAAACGATGAGCAGTTCTTC.